Detailed here is one T cell receptor (beta chain). In its sample, this clone was seen once. Its antigen remains unidentified. One base away there is no much larger clone; base qualities are not given. This sample is drawn from a study of shared clonotypes between healthy human individuals (TCRdb year 2020). About the study as a whole: A couple of women and a few men aged 18 to 49 years were included in the cohort. For each donor, CD4 naive and CD4 memory were each run on three plates, CD8 naive on two plates, and CD8 memory on one plate. Blood TCR repertoires of 5 or 6 healthy adults were deeply sequenced to estimate repertoire size and the extent of clonotype sharing between individuals. Libraries were prepared and TCR repertoires were sequenced by different laboratories using diverse techniques, in order to increase sequencing depth and limit assay-specific biases. Per donor, leukapheresis produced somewhere between about 0.94 and 9 billion PBMCs. General findings and caveats noted by the study authors: Approximately 5% of naive CD4, 3.5% of naive CD8, approximately 2% of memory CD4, and more than 0.35% of memory CD8 clonotypes were shared across several donors. Naive subsets generally had larger estimated clonotype richness than memory subsets did. Clonotypes shared by all four sorted-subset donors showed higher generation probabilities than non-shared clonotypes. Because the study included only a small number of donors, the genetic and exposure-history diversity represented was limited. Even with the large sequencing depth, rarefaction of the sorted-subset datasets indicated that sequencing was incomplete. Based on pairwise subsampling, the degree of clonotype sharing among donors was expected to be affected by sequencing depth. Sampling was limited to blood, and TCR repertoires in tissue likely differ from TCR repertoires in blood.

The donors were healthy, HIV-negative adults with no recently reported acute infections or vaccinations. Every donor was a Caucasian adult living in Nashville, Tennessee, USA. CD4+ T cells were enriched by magnetic negative selection, after which naive cells were positively selected on CD45RA and the negative fraction was taken as the memory subset. After blood collection by leukapheresis, PBMCs were isolated using Ficoll-Histopaque density gradient centrifugation and then cryopreserved in the vapor phase of liquid nitrogen. Purity and quantity of every magnetically sorted T cell population were checked by analytical flow cytometry. Genomic DNA was isolated from each sorted fraction and quantified by UV absorbance on a Nanodrop 2000c. TCR CDR3 regions were amplified from genomic DNA by multiplex PCR using the deep immunoSEQ assay. Extracted genomic DNA from each cell subset was spread evenly across all wells of several immunoSEQ 96-well plates, with each plate serving as a replicate. For sorted subsets, approximately 190 ng genomic DNA, equal to 30,000 to 35,000 T cell genomes, was loaded into each replicate PCR. The purified libraries were quantified using a Qubit 3.0 fluorometer, sized with a Bioanalyzer 2100, and then quantified again using the KAPA Library Quantification kit. Every immunoSEQ 96-well plate was sequenced on a dedicated single-read 150-cycle Illumina NextSeq 550 flow cell. The source study handled its data this way. The immunoSEQ output contained only junctional sequences without quality scores, so filtering could not match that applied to full-length reads. To assign V/J genes and CDR3, sequences were annotated using PyIR, a Python wrapper for IgBLAST v1.9, with IMGT germline references. Reads were filtered out if the reads had weak V/J assignments (E-value above 1e-6), no CDR3, stop codons, out-of-frame junctions, or ambiguous translated residues. V3J clonotypes were defined as sequences sharing an identical inferred V gene, J gene, and CDR3 amino acid sequence. To compute the percentage overlap between repertoires, the number of shared unique clonotypes was divided by the size of the smaller repertoire. Richness of each repertoire was evaluated using RTK rarefaction, the Chao1 estimator, and Recon v2.1 estimates of unobserved clonotypes. OLGA was used to compute generation probabilities for all TCRbeta clonotypes that the gDNA method yielded from several donors. TCRdb holds this immuneACCESS table with in-frame rearrangements only. Some clones are missing; in checked studies, unresolved V genes explain under half, and the rest has no known cause. D and trimming come from the DNA, and the V and J calls and clone size come from that table. The sample contains 2 million to 2.5 million clones, around 93% of them found a single time. The biggest ten clones account for approximately 0.39% of the sample.

This receptor was taken from a man aged 18-30 years in good health. Some clones in this sample may be carry-over from other donors' samples. Sequences were obtained from naive CD4+ T cells from PBMCs. In light of the paper, this sample's cell subset or site label describes: CD45RA+ positively selected.

The CDR3 has the sequence CASSLGTGRKSGETQYF. The DNA sequence is TGTGCCAGCAGCTTAGGCACAGGACGTAAGAGCGGAGAGACCCAGTACTTC. The chain employs TRBV13 and TRBJ2-5; the D element might be TRBD1 or TRBD2, as each aligns at 5 bases. Relative to germline, V is 0 bases shorter and J is 4 bases shorter, with 18 bases between their ends. CDR3 length: 17 amino acids, cysteine to phenylalanine. The CDR3 DNA has 51 bases and is translated from base 1. Sequences PRHDT (CDR1) and FYEKMQ (CDR2) are obtained from the germline V gene (reference sequence).